These T cell receptor beta chains were read from a single sample in a study of vaccination and CD4 T cells after COVID-19. These receptors lack a known antigen. TCRdb ran MiXCR on the PCR reads and lists one entry per CDR3 protein. The table has 15,000 or so distinct CDR3 sequences, about 47% seen once. Sequencing used CD4+ T cells from blood, cultured in vitro. Receptors originate from a human donor who had recovered from COVID-19. Both conserved end residues are part of each CDR3. A D gene is named only where the DNA matches it firmly. A row's size may be missing; if present it is once, few, many or a size class.

TRBD1	NA	TRBJ1-4	TRBV15	CATSPGQGGEKLFF	TGTGCCACCAGTCCGGGACAGGGGGGCGAAAAACTGTTTTTT
TRBD1	few	TRBJ2-2	TRBV27	CASRRQGAWELFF	TGTGCCAGCAGGAGACAGGGGGCCTGGGAGCTGTTTTTT
NA	medium-sized	TRBJ1-2	TRBV7-9	CASSLGLGFSFYGYTF	TGTGCCAGCAGCCTAGGTCTGGGCTTCTCCTTCTATGGCTACACCTTC
TRBD1	NA	TRBJ1-4	TRBV24-1	CATSDGTAWPNEKLFF	TGTGCCACCAGTGATGGGACAGCGTGGCCTAATGAAAAACTGTTTTTT
TRBD2	NA	TRBJ2-1	TRBV20-1	CSAFKVDWTSGRVRGEQFF	TGCAGTGCTTTTAAGGTCGATTGGACTAGCGGGAGAGTTCGCGGTGAGCAGTTCTTC
TRBD2	once	TRBJ2-7	TRBV20-1	CSARVTSGRAYEQYF	TGCAGTGCTAGGGTCACTAGCGGGAGGGCCTACGAGCAGTACTTC
TRBD1	few	TRBJ1-5	TRBV27	CASRPLLSTGDQPQHF	TGTGCCAGCCGGCCACTGTTATCAACAGGGGATCAGCCCCAGCATTTT
NA	NA	TRBJ1-2	TRBV4-2	CASSAMNYGYTF	TGTGCCAGCAGTGCAATGAACTATGGCTACACCTTC
TRBD2	NA	TRBJ2-3	TRBV2	CASIWGSGRAWQYF	TGTGCCAGCATATGGGGTAGCGGGAGGGCCTGGCAGTATTTT
NA	few	TRBJ1-6	TRBV7-2	CASTVPSFDSPLHF	TGTGCCAGCACCGTACCTTCATTCGATTCACCCCTCCACTTT
NA	NA	TRBJ2-5	TRBV6-5	CASSYTGGTGQETQYF	TGTGCCAGCAGTTATACGGGGGGGACAGGGCAAGAGACCCAGTACTTC
NA	NA	TRBJ2-5	TRBV2	CASSTGTGETQYF	TGTGCCAGCAGTACCGGGACGGGAGAGACCCAGTACTTC
NA	NA	TRBJ1-3	TRBV6-1	CASSVIFYSGNTIYF	TGTGCCAGCAGCGTTATTTTTTACTCTGGAAACACCATATATTTT
TRBD1	NA	TRBJ1-2	TRBV6-1	CASSRIGTADYGYTF	TGTGCCAGCAGTCGAATCGGGACAGCCGACTATGGCTACACCTTC
NA	NA	TRBJ2-1	TRBV20-1	CSAPRRTDNEQFF	TGCAGTGCCCCCCGGCGCACAGACAATGAGCAGTTCTTC
NA	NA	TRBJ1-2	TRBV10-2	CASSESTRGVYGYTF	TGCGCCAGCAGTGAGTCGACTCGGGGCGTCTATGGCTACACCTTC
TRBD2	NA	TRBJ2-5	TRBV24-1	CATSASRGGGETQYF	TGTGCCACCAGTGCCTCCCGGGGGGGCGGTGAGACCCAGTACTTC
TRBD2	NA	TRBJ2-5	TRBV30	CAWSRGLAGGETQYF	TGTGCCTGGAGTCGAGGGCTAGCGGGGGGAGAGACCCAGTACTTC
NA	NA	TRBJ2-5	TRBV7-9	CASTPWAETQYF	TGTGCCAGCACCCCGTGGGCGGAGACCCAGTACTTC
TRBD1	medium-sized	TRBJ2-7	TRBV19	CASSGTGGLGEQYF	TGTGCCAGTAGTGGGACAGGGGGTCTGGGGGAGCAGTACTTC
NA	NA	TRBJ1-5	TRBV6-2/TRBV6-3	CASSTTGIYSNQPQHF	TGTGCCAGCAGTACGACAGGAATTTATAGCAATCAGCCCCAGCATTTT
TRBD1	NA	TRBJ2-7	TRBV10-3	CASKGQGATYEQYF	TGTGCCTCCAAGGGACAGGGGGCGACCTACGAGCAGTACTTC
TRBD1	medium-sized	TRBJ1-1	TRBV7-9	CASSLTGAVFGTEAFF	TGTGCCAGCAGCCTCACAGGGGCTGTCTTCGGCACTGAAGCTTTCTTT
NA	NA	TRBJ2-3	TRBV25-1	CASSETYAPSTDTQYF	TGTGCCAGCAGTGAGACATATGCACCGAGCACAGATACGCAGTATTTT
NA	once	TRBJ1-5	TRBV4-1	CASSPEGGRSNQPQHF	TGCGCCAGCAGCCCCGAGGGGGGGAGAAGCAATCAGCCCCAGCATTTT
TRBD1	NA	TRBJ1-2	TRBV7-9	CASRRDRGRNYGYTF	TGTGCCAGCAGAAGGGACAGGGGGCGAAACTATGGCTACACCTTC
NA	few	TRBJ1-5	TRBV7-8	CASSLGRLSNQPQHF	TGTGCCAGCAGCTTAGGACGGCTAAGCAATCAGCCCCAGCATTTT
NA	NA	TRBJ1-1	TRBV4-1	CASSPLGGPRNTEAFF	TGCGCCAGCAGCCCCCTCGGGGGACCGAGGAACACTGAAGCTTTCTTT
TRBD1	NA	TRBJ1-2	TRBV9	CASSVEGGQGLNYGYTF	TGTGCCAGCAGCGTAGAAGGGGGACAGGGCCTTAACTATGGCTACACCTTC
TRBD1	once	TRBJ2-1	TRBV15	CATSRAVGTAYNEQFF	TGTGCCACCAGCAGGGCCGTCGGGACAGCCTACAATGAGCAGTTCTTC
NA	once	TRBJ2-4	TRBV11-2	CASSSPGRKNIQYF	TGTGCCAGCAGCTCACCGGGACGGAAAAACATTCAGTACTTC
NA	NA	TRBJ1-1	TRBV5-1	CASSPPGGVYTEAFF	TGCGCCAGCAGCCCTCCGGGGGGGGTCTACACTGAAGCTTTCTTT
NA	NA	TRBJ1-1	TRBV7-2	CASSLGRVNTEAFF	TGTGCCAGCAGCTTAGGGAGAGTGAACACTGAAGCTTTCTTT
TRBD1	NA	TRBJ1-6	TRBV11-2	CASSLTPVGTGNSPLHF	TGTGCCAGCAGCCTTACCCCAGTCGGGACAGGGAATTCACCCCTCCACTTT
TRBD1	NA	TRBJ1-6	TRBV7-9	CASSTGQGSSPLHF	TGTGCCAGCAGCACCGGACAGGGGAGTTCACCCCTCCACTTT
NA	few	TRBJ1-6	TRBV27	CASSLSGGGNRSPLHF	TGTGCCAGCAGTTTATCGGGCGGGGGAAATCGATCACCCCTCCACTTT
TRBD1	few	TRBJ2-3	TRBV2	CASSGQGTDTQYF	TGTGCCAGCTCGGGACAGGGAACAGATACGCAGTATTTT
NA	once	TRBJ2-3	TRBV5-4	CASSLEGMRADTQYF	TGTGCCAGCAGCTTGGAGGGGATGCGGGCAGATACGCAGTATTTT
NA	once	TRBJ2-2	TRBV19	CASSSHYSGNTGELFF	TGTGCCAGTAGTAGTCATTATAGCGGGAACACCGGGGAGCTGTTTTTT
NA	few	TRBJ1-5	TRBV20-1	CSARGLRGVDQPQHF	TGCAGTGCTAGGGGTCTTAGGGGGGTTGATCAGCCCCAGCATTTT